One sample yielded the 7 T cell receptor beta chains listed below, sequenced in a study of cytomegalovirus exposure and HLA in healthy donors (dated by TCRdb to the late 2010s). Library preparation was by the immunoSEQ multiplex PCR assay. For the multiplex PCR, a mixture combining 60 forward primers for TCR Vbeta segments and 13 reverse primers for TCR Jbeta segments was used. TCRdb retrieved this table from immuneACCESS and kept in-frame rearrangements only. Not all clones are present; in checked studies, unresolved V genes account for under half, and no reason is known for the remainder. The sample has more than 90,000 clones on record, roughly 72% of them singletons. The ten largest make up more than 9% of the sample. Sequencing was done on a sample of PBMCs. The receptors were gathered from a woman aged 45 to 65 in good health and CMV-seropositive.

The rearrangement links TRBV5-4 to TRBJ2-5; tentative D call: TRBD2 (7 bases). Deletions cut 0 bases from V and 4 bases from J, with 16 bases between. There are 16 residues in the CDR3. Germline assignment: CDR1 SGHNT and CDR2 YYREEE (reference sequence). CDR3 sequence: CASSLAWAGAPETQYF. CDR3 nucleotide sequence: TGTGCCAGCAGCTTGGCTTGGGCGGGGGCTCCAGAGACCCAGTACTTC.

V gene TRBV7-8 combines with J gene TRBJ1-5; 7 bases match TRBD1. The length of the CDR3 is 14 residues. CDR1 and CDR2 (germline): SGHVS, FQNEAQ. The ends lost 5 bases at V and 3 bases at J; junction bases unmatched: 4. Here the CDR3 DNA reads TGTGCCAGCAGCCGGGACAGTCTCAATCAGCCCCAGCATTTT. Its protein is CASSRDSLNQPQHF.

The chain links TRBV27 to TRBJ2-7; D is possibly TRBD2 (6 bases). With 8 bases removed from V and 3 bases from J, the gap between germline ends came to 20 bases. The germline V gene has CDR1 MNHEY and CDR2 SMNVEV (reference sequence). The CDR3 totals 15 residues. Written as DNA, the CDR3 is TGTGCCAGCGGAGGGGCGGGTCCTCATATCTACGAGCAGTACTTC. It translates to CASGGAGPHIYEQYF.

J is TRBJ2-1 and V is TRBV28, with a possible D match to TRBD2 (5 bases). V lost 5 bases to trimming and J lost 12 bases, with 17 bases between them. This CDR3 comprises 13 residues. CDR1 and CDR2 from the germline V gene are MDHEN and SYDVKM. The CDR3 nucleotides are TGTGCCAGCAGTCGGCAAGGACGGGCGGGGCAGTTCTTC. As protein: CASSRQGRAGQFF.

The chain employs TRBV5-1 and TRBJ1-3, with TRBD1 identical over 8 bases. The CDR3 covers 17 residues. With 0 bases clipped from V and 0 bases from J, the junction kept 5 bases outside the gene matches. Germline assignment: CDR1 SGHRS and CDR2 YFSETQ. In nucleotides, the CDR3 is TGCGCCAGCAGCTTGGACGCGACAGGGGCCTCTGGAAACACCATATATTTT. Translation gives CASSLDATGASGNTIYF.

CDR3 sequence: CASGREGTGELFF. The CDR3 DNA sequence: TGTGCCAGCGGCAGGGAAGGGACCGGGGAGCTGTTTTTT. This chain connects TRBV7-2 to TRBJ2-2, with D possibly TRBD1 on 5 matching bases. The germline V gene encodes CDR1 SGHTA and CDR2 FQGNSA. The CDR3 spans 13 residues. V was pared by 8 bases and J by 5 bases, with 12 bases between.

The V gene is TRBV30, the J gene TRBJ2-7, with D perhaps TRBD1 (5 bases). The CDR3 is 14 amino acids. V was cut by 0 bases and J by 4 bases, with 13 bases left in between. The germline V gene encodes CDR1 GTSNPN and CDR2 SVGIG (reference sequence). CDR3 protein: CAWSVLGQPYEQYF. The CDR3 DNA reads as TGTGCCTGGAGTGTACTGGGGCAACCGTACGAGCAGTACTTC.